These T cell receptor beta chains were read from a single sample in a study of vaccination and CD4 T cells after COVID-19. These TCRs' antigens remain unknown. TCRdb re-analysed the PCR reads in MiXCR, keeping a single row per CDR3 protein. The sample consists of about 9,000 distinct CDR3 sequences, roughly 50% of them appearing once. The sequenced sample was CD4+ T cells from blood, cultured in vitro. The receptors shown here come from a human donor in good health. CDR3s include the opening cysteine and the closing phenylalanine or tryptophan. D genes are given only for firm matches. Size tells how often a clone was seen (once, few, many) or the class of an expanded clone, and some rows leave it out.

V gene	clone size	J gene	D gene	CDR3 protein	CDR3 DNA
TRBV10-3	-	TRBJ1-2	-	CAISETVNYGYTF	TGTGCCATCAGTGAGACGGTTAACTATGGCTACACCTTC
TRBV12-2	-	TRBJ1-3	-	CASRLEGAGNTIYF	TGTGCAAGTCGCTTAGAGGGGGCTGGAAACACCATATATTTT
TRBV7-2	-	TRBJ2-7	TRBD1	CASSSRTGASYEQYF	TGTGCCAGCAGCTCTCGGACAGGGGCGTCCTACGAGCAGTACTTC
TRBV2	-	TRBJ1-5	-	CASSVGRDSNQPQHF	TGTGCCAGCAGTGTAGGCAGGGATAGCAATCAGCCCCAGCATTTT
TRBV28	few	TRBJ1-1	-	CASSLRGHRGTEAFF	TGTGCCAGCAGTTTGAGGGGCCACCGTGGCACTGAAGCTTTCTTT
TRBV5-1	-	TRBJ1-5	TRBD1	CASSYGTGDGNQPQHF	TGCGCCAGCAGCTACGGGACAGGGGATGGCAATCAGCCCCAGCATTTT
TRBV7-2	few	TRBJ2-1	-	CASSLSWGRGNEQFF	TGTGCCAGCAGCTTATCCTGGGGAAGAGGCAATGAGCAGTTCTTC
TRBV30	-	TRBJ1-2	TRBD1	CAWEGQANYGYTF	TGTGCCTGGGAGGGACAGGCCAACTATGGCTACACCTTC
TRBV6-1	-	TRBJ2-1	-	CASSLGPIGEQFF	TGTGCCAGCAGTCTAGGCCCCATCGGCGAGCAGTTCTTC
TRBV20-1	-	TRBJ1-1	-	CSARGVLGGGSTTEAFF	TGCAGTGCTAGAGGGGTCCTCGGCGGGGGCTCGACCACTGAAGCTTTCTTT
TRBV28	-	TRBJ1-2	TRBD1	CAIRGGTGINYGYTF	TGTGCCATCAGAGGAGGGACAGGGATTAACTATGGCTACACCTTC
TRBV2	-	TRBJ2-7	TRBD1	CASKSVGQGSYEQYF	TGTGCCAGCAAGTCGGTGGGACAGGGGTCCTACGAGCAGTACTTC
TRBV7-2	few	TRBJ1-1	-	CASSLEATVNTEAFF	TGTGCCAGCAGCTTAGAGGCAACGGTTAACACTGAAGCTTTCTTT
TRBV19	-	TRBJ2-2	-	CASSIRTGTGELFF	TGTGCCAGTAGTATAAGGACGGGCACCGGGGAGCTGTTTTTT
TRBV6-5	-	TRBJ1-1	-	CASSFSLKGGTEAFF	TGTGCCAGCAGTTTTTCACTTAAAGGGGGGACTGAAGCTTTCTTT
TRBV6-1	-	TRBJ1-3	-	CASSREVEGIYSGNTIYF	TGTGCCAGCAGTAGGGAAGTGGAGGGGATATACTCTGGAAACACCATATATTTT
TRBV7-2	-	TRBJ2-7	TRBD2	CASSLYSGGANEQYF	TGTGCCAGCAGCCTTTATAGCGGGGGGGCAAACGAGCAGTACTTC
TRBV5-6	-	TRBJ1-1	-	CASSAGGLNTEAFF	TGTGCCAGCAGCGCTGGTGGATTAAACACTGAAGCTTTCTTT
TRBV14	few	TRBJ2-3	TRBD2	CASSPGLAVSTDTQYF	TGTGCCAGCAGCCCGGGACTAGCGGTCAGCACAGATACGCAGTATTTT
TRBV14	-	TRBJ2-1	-	CASSQSRSAGYNEQFF	TGTGCCAGCAGCCAAAGTCGGTCCGCAGGGTACAATGAGCAGTTCTTC
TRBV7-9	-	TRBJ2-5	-	CASSLARGWETQYF	TGTGCCAGCAGCTTAGCCCGGGGGTGGGAGACCCAGTACTTC
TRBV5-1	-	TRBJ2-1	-	CASNQDGNEQFF	TGCGCCAGCAATCAAGACGGCAATGAGCAGTTCTTC